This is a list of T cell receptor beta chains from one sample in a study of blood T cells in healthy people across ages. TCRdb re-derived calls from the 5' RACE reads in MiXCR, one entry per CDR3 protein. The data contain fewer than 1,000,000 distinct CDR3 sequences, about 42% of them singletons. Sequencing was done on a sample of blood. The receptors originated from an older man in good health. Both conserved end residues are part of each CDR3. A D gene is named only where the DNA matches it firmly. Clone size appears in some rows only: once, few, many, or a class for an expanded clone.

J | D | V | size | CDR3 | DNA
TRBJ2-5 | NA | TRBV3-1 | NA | CASSQGNPSLETQYF | TGTGCCAGCAGCCAAGGAAATCCATCTCTCGAGACCCAGTACTTC
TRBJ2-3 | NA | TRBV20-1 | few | CSARAIGAADTQYF | TGCAGTGCTAGAGCCATTGGGGCCGCAGATACGCAGTATTTT
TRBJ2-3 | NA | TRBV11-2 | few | CASSLTLTRYIDTQYF | TGTGCCAGCAGCTTGACCCTCACCCGCTACATAGATACGCAGTATTTT
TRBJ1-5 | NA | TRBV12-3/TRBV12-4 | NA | CASSLQGKGMAQHF | TGTGCCAGCAGCCTACAGGGAAAGGGTATGGCCCAGCATTTT
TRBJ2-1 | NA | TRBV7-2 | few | CASSFDPPYNEQFF | TGTGCCAGCAGCTTCGATCCCCCCTACAATGAGCAGTTCTTC
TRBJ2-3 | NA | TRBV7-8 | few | CASSQNPGHSTDTQYF | TGTGCCAGCAGTCAAAACCCGGGACACAGCACAGATACGCAGTATTTT
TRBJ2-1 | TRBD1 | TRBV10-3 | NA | CATGSAGGIYNEQFF | TGTGCCACCGGGTCGGCAGGGGGAATCTACAATGAGCAGTTCTTC
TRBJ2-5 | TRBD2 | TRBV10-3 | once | CAISETSGTWETQYF | TGTGCCATCAGCGAGACTAGCGGAACTTGGGAGACCCAGTACTTC
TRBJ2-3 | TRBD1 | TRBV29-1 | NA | CSVQRGPEGTDTQYF | TGCAGCGTGCAGAGGGGGCCCGAGGGAACAGATACGCAGTATTTT
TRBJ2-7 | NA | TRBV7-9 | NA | CASSAMGVTYEQYF | TGTGCCAGCAGTGCCATGGGGGTGACCTACGAGCAGTACTTC
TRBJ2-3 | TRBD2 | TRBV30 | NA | CAWSVELAGVDTQYF | TGTGCCTGGAGTGTAGAACTAGCGGGAGTAGATACGCAGTATTTT
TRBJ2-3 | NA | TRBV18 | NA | CASSPQGGFGTDTQYF | TGTGCCAGCTCACCTCAGGGTGGTTTTGGCACAGATACGCAGTATTTT
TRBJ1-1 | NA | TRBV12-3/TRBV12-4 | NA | CASSKTAKAFF | TGTGCCAGCAGCAAGACAGCCAAAGCTTTCTTT
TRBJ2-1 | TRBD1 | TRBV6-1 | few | CASIPFAQGAASSYNEQFF | TGTGCCAGCATCCCCTTCGCTCAGGGGGCGGCTTCCTCCTACAATGAGCAGTTCTTC
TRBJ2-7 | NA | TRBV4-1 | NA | CASSQGRGTDYEQYF | TGCGCCAGCAGCCAAGGACGCGGGACAGACTACGAGCAGTACTTC
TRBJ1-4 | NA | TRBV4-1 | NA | CASSQARGGDEKLFF | TGCGCCAGCAGCCAAGCGCGGGGGGGCGACGAAAAACTGTTTTTT
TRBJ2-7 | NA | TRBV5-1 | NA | CASSGAGTIIEQYF | TGCGCCAGCAGCGGGGCCGGGACAATAATCGAGCAGTACTTC
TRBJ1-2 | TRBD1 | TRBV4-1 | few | CASSQDGQGAGGYTF | TGCGCCAGCAGCCAAGATGGGCAGGGGGCAGGTGGCTACACCTTC
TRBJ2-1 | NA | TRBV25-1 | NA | CASSMSHEQFF | TGTGCCAGCAGTATGAGCCATGAGCAGTTCTTC
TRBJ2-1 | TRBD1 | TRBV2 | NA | CASSADRGPYNEQFF | TGTGCCAGCAGTGCGGACAGGGGGCCCTACAATGAGCAGTTCTTC
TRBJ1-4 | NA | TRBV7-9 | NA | CASSDVAEEKLFF | TGTGCCAGCAGCGATGTGGCGGAAGAAAAACTGTTTTTT
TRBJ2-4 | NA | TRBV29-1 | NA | CSVYIRDPKNIQYF | TGCAGCGTTTACATTAGGGACCCCAAAAACATTCAGTACTTC
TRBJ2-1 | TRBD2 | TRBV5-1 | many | CASSLATGGGYNEQFF | TGCGCCAGCAGCTTGGCAACGGGAGGGGGATACAATGAGCAGTTCTTC
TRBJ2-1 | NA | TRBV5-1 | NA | CASSLEPGEYNEQFF | TGCGCCAGCAGCTTGGAGCCAGGGGAATACAATGAGCAGTTCTTC